Below, 32 T cell receptor beta chains from the same sample are listed, as sequenced in a study of T cell repertoires in cytomegalovirus infection. TCRdb re-derived calls from the reads in MiXCR, one entry per CDR3 protein. This sample carries 180,000 or so distinct CDR3 sequences, 17% of them seen once, and the ten largest clones take about 23%. Sequencing used CD8+ T cells from PBMCs. The origin of the receptors is a human donor in good health (CMV status not recorded). Some clones in this sample may be carry-over from other donors' samples.

In this sample, this clonotype turned up a few times. The chain employs TRBV12-3 or TRBV12-4 and TRBJ1-5; D is ambiguous. The CDR3 covers 15 residues. V was pared by 2 bases and J by 0 bases, with 8 bases between. CDR3 residues: CASSLMAFSNQPQHF. CDR3 DNA: TGTGCCAGCAGTTTAATGGCCTTTAGCAATCAGCCCCAGCATTTT.

This clonotype was counted only a few times. V gene TRBV29-1 combines with J gene TRBJ2-2; no reliable D call. Germline V lookup: CDR1 SQVTM, CDR2 ANQGSEA. Trimming cost V 2 bases and J 3 bases, with 13 bases left between them. The CDR3 is 15 amino acids. In DNA form, the CDR3 reads TGCAGCGTTGAATTGATTTCCCAGGACACCGGGGAGCTGTTTTTT. As protein: CSVELISQDTGELFF.

The chain has TRBV20-1 and TRBJ2-7, with D possibly TRBD1 on 5 matching bases. V lost 3 bases, J lost 0 bases, and 12 bases lay in between. Germline-derived CDR1 and CDR2 are DFQATT and SNEGSKA (reference sequence). This CDR3 comprises 14 residues. CDR3 coding DNA: TGCAGTGCTAGGTGGGGCAGGAACTCCTACGAGCAGTACTTC. Its protein product is CSARWGRNSYEQYF.

The chain joins TRBV7-8 to TRBJ2-1; the D call may be TRBD1 or TRBD2 (5 bases each). The germline V and J ends were trimmed by 1 base and 4 bases, with 14 bases remaining between them. CDR3 length equals 16 residues. Germline values: CDR1 SGHVS, CDR2 FQNEAQ. The CDR3: CASSLGVSGSYNEQFF. The CDR3 nucleotides are TGTGCCAGCAGCTTAGGGGTTTCAGGGAGTTACAATGAGCAGTTCTTC.

This clonotype was counted between two and nine times. This sequence joins TRBV7-2 and TRBJ2-5, with 7 bases lining up with TRBD2. V trimming: 5 bases; J trimming: 2 bases; junction bases outside the gene matches: 11. CDR1 and CDR2 (germline): SGHTA, FQGNSA. This CDR3 contains 16 residues. The CDR3 reads CASSPGLVGLQETQYF. The CDR3 nucleotides read TGTGCCAGCAGCCCCGGACTAGTGGGGCTGCAAGAGACCCAGTACTTC.

This clonotype came up a few times. The chain uses TRBV6-2 or TRBV6-3 and TRBJ2-3; 10 bases fit TRBD2. CDR1 is MNHEY and CDR2 is SVGEGT in the germline V gene. The CDR3 contains 17 residues. The V and J ends lost 0 bases and 5 bases, in that order; junction bases with no gene match: 8. CDR3 bases: TGTGCCAGCAGTTACTCTACCAGCGGGGGGGCGAGAGATACGCAGTATTTT. Translating gives CASSYSTSGGARDTQYF.

This chain links TRBV9 with TRBJ1-1; weak D call: TRBD1 (5 bases). The CDR3 loop spans 15 amino acids. Trimming stripped 4 bases from V and 0 bases from J, with 13 bases between. The V gene's germline CDR1 is SGDLS and CDR2 YYNGEE. Written as DNA, the CDR3 is TGTGCCAGCAGCCCCCCGGGGACCCTGAACACTGAAGCTTTCTTT. Encoded protein: CASSPPGTLNTEAFF.

In this sample, this clonotype turned up a few times. The CDR3 loop is CASMKVGRGAYNEQFF. DNA of the CDR3: TGTGCCAGCATGAAGGTCGGGAGGGGTGCCTACAATGAGCAGTTCTTC. The chain uses TRBV6-2 or TRBV6-3 and TRBJ2-1, with TRBD2 identical over 8 bases. The ends lost 7 bases at V and 2 bases at J; junction bases unmatched: 10. CDR1 MNHEY and CDR2 SVGEGT come from the germline V gene. CDR3 length: 16 amino acids.

The chain recombines TRBV6-1 with TRBJ2-7, with D maybe TRBD2 (5 bases). Germline CDR1 and CDR2: MNHNS and SASEGT. CDR3 length equals 15 residues. The V gene lost 7 bases and the J gene lost 2 bases, with 18 bases spanning the gap. The CDR3 DNA sequence: TGTGCCAGCATCTACGAGGGTTCCGGACCCTACGAGCAGTACTTC. This codes for CASIYEGSGPYEQYF.

This clonotype was seen just once. The chain combines TRBV28 with TRBJ2-2; 7 bases line up with TRBD2. The CDR3 length is 12 residues. J lost 5 bases, V lost 10 bases, and 4 bases had no gene match. Per the germline V gene, CDR1 is MDHEN and CDR2 is SYDVKM. The CDR3 coding sequence is TGTGCCACCATGGGGGGGACCGGGGAGCTGTTTTTT. Translated, it gives CATMGGTGELFF.

The chain recombines TRBV6-1 with TRBJ2-7, with 8 nucleotides matching TRBD1. The germline gives CDR1 MNHNS, CDR2 SASEGT. The CDR3 runs 13 residues. V lost 9 bases, J lost 2 bases, and 6 bases stayed unmatched. CDR3 bases: TGTGCCAGAAGGAAGGACAGGGCCTACGAGCAGTACTTC. This codes for CARRKDRAYEQYF.

The chain carries TRBV4-1 and TRBJ2-7; a weak D match, TRBD1 (5 bases). This CDR3 has 13 amino acids. The V end lost 0 bases, the J end lost 3 bases, and 6 bases lay between the germline ends. From germline, CDR1 is MGHRA and CDR2 YSYEKL. The CDR3 DNA follows: TGCGCCAGCAGCCAAGAGACAGACTACGAGCAGTACTTC. It encodes CASSQETDYEQYF.

This clonotype appeared a few times. The rearrangement links TRBV12-3 or TRBV12-4 to TRBJ1-2; tentative D call: TRBD1 (5 bases). The CDR3 has 14 amino acids. The ends were cut back, 7 bases at V and 0 bases at J, with 12 bases in the middle. CDR3 residues: CASNPGPSNYGYTF. CDR3 sequence (DNA): TGTGCCAGCAACCCGGGACCCTCTAACTATGGCTACACCTTC.

This clonotype was recorded a few times. The rearrangement links TRBV12-3 or TRBV12-4 to TRBJ1-2; D uncertain. Trimming shortened V by 3 bases and J by 8 bases, and 13 bases separated the two germline ends. The CDR3 is 13 amino acids. CDR3 DNA sequence: TGTGCCAGCAGTTTGTACCCGGGAGCGGGCTACACCTTC. Translation: CASSLYPGAGYTF.

The chain joins TRBV7-2 to TRBJ2-2, with TRBD1 matching 8 bases. V lost 1 base, J lost 3 bases, and 7 bases stayed unmatched. This CDR3 is built from 17 residues. Germline V lookup: CDR1 SGHTA, CDR2 FQGNSA. As DNA, the CDR3 is TGTGCCAGCAGCTTAGAATTAGGACAGGGCTACACCGGGGAGCTGTTTTTT. Translating it yields CASSLELGQGYTGELFF.

There are a few counts of this clonotype. The chain carries TRBV10-2 and TRBJ2-1, with no clear D. CDR1 WSHSY and CDR2 SAAADI come from the germline V gene. This CDR3 is 14 amino acids long. Trimming stripped 4 bases from V and 3 bases from J, with 10 bases between. The CDR3 region has the DNA TGCGCCAGCAGTGGACCGATAGTCTACAATGAGCAGTTCTTC. It specifies CASSGPIVYNEQFF.

The rearrangement links TRBV5-6 to TRBJ1-1, with TRBD1 matching over 7 bases. V lost 3 bases to trimming and J lost 7 bases; unmatched junction nucleotides: 3. The CDR3 extends over 12 amino acids. Germline V gene sequence: CDR1 SGHDT, CDR2 YYEEEE. The CDR3 is CASSWGDSEAFF. The CDR3 DNA follows: TGTGCCAGCAGCTGGGGGGACAGTGAAGCTTTCTTT.

This clonotype was recorded a few times. The chain is built from TRBV28 and TRBJ1-5; D uncertain. CDR1 is MDHEN and CDR2 is SYDVKM in the germline V gene. Between the trimmed V and J ends, which lost 3 bases and 2 bases, there was a span of 14 bases. The CDR3 covers 16 residues. The CDR3 sequence is CASSFFPPQGNQPQHF. The CDR3 region has the DNA TGTGCCAGCAGTTTTTTCCCACCCCAGGGCAATCAGCCCCAGCATTTT.

The chain links TRBV29-1 to TRBJ2-7; 13 bases align to TRBD2. V was clipped by 8 bases and J by 0 bases; unmatched bases: 4. Germline lookup yields CDR1 SQVTM and CDR2 ANQGSEA. The CDR3 is made up of 14 amino acids. The CDR3 here is CSFRTSGGSYEQYF. For the CDR3, the DNA is TGCAGCTTCCGGACTAGCGGGGGCTCCTACGAGCAGTACTTC.

The rearrangement joins TRBV10-3 to TRBJ2-7; unclear D gene. Looked up from germline, CDR1 is ENHRY and CDR2 is SYGVKD. The CDR3 extends over 14 amino acids. Trimming left V 0 bases short and J 4 bases short, with 10 bases between. The CDR3 nucleotides read TGTGCCATCAGTGAGTCCGCCGAAGGGTACGAGCAGTACTTC. This codes for CAISESAEGYEQYF.

The J gene is TRBJ1-5, the V gene TRBV15; 8 bases align to TRBD1. CDR1 is LNHNV and CDR2 is YYDKDF in the germline V gene (reference sequence). The CDR3 is 17 amino acids. The V gene end was trimmed by 3 bases and the J gene end by 2 bases; junction bases not matched to a gene: 9. Written as DNA, the CDR3 is TGTGCCACCAGCAGGGACAGGGTACCTACTGGCAATCAGCCCCAGCATTTT. Its protein is CATSRDRVPTGNQPQHF.

The rearrangement links TRBV27 to TRBJ2-1; weak D call: TRBD1 (6 bases). Germline V gives CDR1 MNHEY, CDR2 SMNVEV (reference sequence). V dropped 5 bases and J dropped 9 bases, with 11 bases sitting between them. This CDR3 is built from 12 residues. This CDR3 reads CASSTGISEQFF. The CDR3 DNA reads as TGTGCCAGCAGTACAGGGATTAGTGAGCAGTTCTTC.

This clonotype has a count of ten or more. The CDR3 region has the DNA TGTGCCAGCAGTCCGGAGGACAGTCTACGGGAGACCCAGTACTTC. This sequence encodes CASSPEDSLRETQYF. J is TRBJ2-5 and V is TRBV12-3 or TRBV12-4; D might be TRBD1 (6 bases). The CDR3 covers 15 residues. Deletions cut 5 bases from V and 5 bases from J, with 18 bases between.

This clonotype was seen more than once but under ten times. The rearrangement links TRBV12-3 or TRBV12-4 to TRBJ2-3; TRBD1 agrees at 8 bases. This CDR3 contains 16 residues. J lost 2 bases, V lost 2 bases, and 6 bases had no gene match. CDR3 nucleotides: TGTGCCAGCAGTTTAACCGGGACAGGCTTCACAGATACGCAGTATTTT. Its translation is CASSLTGTGFTDTQYF.

There are many counts of this clonotype. The chain carries TRBV6-2 or TRBV6-3 and TRBJ1-5; D is uncertain. V was pared by 4 bases and J by 0 bases, with 16 bases between. This CDR3 region has 17 residues. Germline assignment: CDR1 MNHEY and CDR2 SVGEGT. The CDR3 loop reads CASSSTVALNSNQPQHF. DNA of the CDR3: TGTGCCAGCAGTTCGACCGTCGCCCTGAATAGCAATCAGCCCCAGCATTTT.

The DNA for the CDR3 is TGTGCCAGCAGCCATCGTCAGGGGGCTGACTCCTACGAGCAGTACTTC. This encodes CASSHRQGADSYEQYF. This chain connects TRBV14 to TRBJ2-7; 8 positions match TRBD1. Germline CDR1 and CDR2: SGHDN and FVKESK. The CDR3 has 16 residues. Trimming at V came to 3 bases and at J to 0 bases, leaving 7 bases not matched to a gene.

This clonotype was counted only a few times. The chain combines TRBV7-9 with TRBJ2-7, with D perhaps being TRBD1 or TRBD2 (5 bases each). V lost 0 bases to trimming and J lost 0 bases, with 18 bases between them. The CDR3 extends over 18 amino acids. Germline CDR1 and CDR2: SEHNR and FQNEAQ (reference sequence). CDR3 loop: CASSLAGTGTALSYEQYF. CDR3 in DNA: TGTGCCAGCAGCTTAGCGGGAACCGGGACGGCCCTCTCCTACGAGCAGTACTTC.

This clonotype was observed a handful of times. The chain joins TRBV7-9 to TRBJ2-7; tentatively, D is TRBD1 (6 bases). The CDR3 covers 14 residues. The germline V and J ends were trimmed by 1 base and 5 bases, with 12 bases remaining between them. The germline V gene has CDR1 SEHNR and CDR2 FQNEAQ (reference sequence). The CDR3 nucleotides are TGTGCCAGCAGCTTAGAGGACAGTAACCACGAGCAGTACTTC. Its translation is CASSLEDSNHEQYF.

The rearrangement joins TRBV28 to TRBJ1-6; D remains unclear. Trimming cost V 5 bases and J 9 bases, with 17 bases left between them. CDR3 size: 15 residues. Per germline, CDR1 MDHEN and CDR2 SYDVKM. In DNA form, the CDR3 reads TGTGCCAGCAGTACATGGGAAGGGTTGAGTTCACCCCTCCACTTT. This sequence encodes CASSTWEGLSSPLHF. Drawing the rest from reference TRBV28 and TRBJ1-6, the complete variable domain is DVKVTQSSRYLVKRTGEKVFLECVQDMDHENMFWYRQDPGLGLRLIYFSYDVKMKEKGDIPEGYSVSREKKERFSLILESASTNQTSMYLCASSTWEGLSSPLHFGNGTRLTVT.

This chain uses TRBV9 with TRBJ2-7; D call uncertain. Trimming left V 0 bases short and J 4 bases short, with 8 bases between. The CDR3 runs 13 residues. Germline V lookup: CDR1 SGDLS, CDR2 YYNGEE. The CDR3 bases are TGTGCCAGCAGCGTAGGGGCTATGTACGAGCAGTACTTC. Its protein is CASSVGAMYEQYF. Combining the CDR3 with reference TRBV9 and TRBJ2-7 gives the whole variable domain DSGVTQTPKHLITATGQRVTLRCSPRSGDLSVYWYQQSLDQGLQFLIQYYNGEERAKGNILERFSAQQFPDLHSELNLSSLELGDSALYFCASSVGAMYEQYFGPGTRLTVT.

This clonotype showed up many times. This chain uses TRBV7-9 with TRBJ2-7; tentative D call: TRBD2 (5 bases). Germline assignment: CDR1 SEHNR and CDR2 FQNEAQ (reference sequence). This CDR3 region has 12 residues. The ends were cut back, 0 bases at V and 6 bases at J, with 6 bases in the middle. The CDR3 sequence: CASSLAGSEQYF. For the CDR3, the DNA is TGTGCCAGCAGCTTAGCGGGGAGCGAGCAGTACTTC.

V usage is TRBV10-2 and J usage is TRBJ2-1; perhaps TRBD1 as D (6 bases). Trimming took off 2 bases at V and 7 bases at J, with 12 bases between the two ends. The CDR3 runs 14 residues. Germline-derived CDR1 and CDR2 are WSHSY and SAAADI. The CDR3 DNA follows: TGCGCCAGCAGTGAGGGCAGGGGTGGTAATGAGCAGTTCTTC. Translating it yields CASSEGRGGNEQFF.